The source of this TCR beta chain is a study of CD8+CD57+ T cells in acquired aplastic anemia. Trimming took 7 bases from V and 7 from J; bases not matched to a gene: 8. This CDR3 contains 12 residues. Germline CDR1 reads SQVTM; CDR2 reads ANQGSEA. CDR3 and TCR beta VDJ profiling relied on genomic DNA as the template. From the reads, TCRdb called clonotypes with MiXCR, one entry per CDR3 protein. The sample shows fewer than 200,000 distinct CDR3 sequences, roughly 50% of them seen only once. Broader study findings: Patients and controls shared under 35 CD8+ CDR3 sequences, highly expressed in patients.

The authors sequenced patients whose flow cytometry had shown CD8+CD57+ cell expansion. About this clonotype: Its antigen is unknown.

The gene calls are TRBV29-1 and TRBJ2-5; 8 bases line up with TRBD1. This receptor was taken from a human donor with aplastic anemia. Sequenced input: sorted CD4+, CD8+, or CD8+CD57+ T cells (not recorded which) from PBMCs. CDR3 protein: CSAEQGGRTQYF. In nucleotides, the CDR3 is TGCAGCGCCGAACAGGGGGGTCGGACCCAGTACTTC.